A single sample gave rise to the 31 T cell receptor beta chains below, sequenced in a study of cytomegalovirus exposure and HLA in healthy donors. Researchers ran the PCR with 60 Vbeta and 13 Jbeta primers. Using immunoSEQ multiplex PCR, the repertoire was profiled, and TCRdb retains in-frame clones only, with some absent. The sample yields approximately 58,000 clones, about 80% seen once. Input material: PBMCs. Receptors originate from a man aged 30 to 45 in good health and CMV-seronegative.

J is TRBJ2-3 and V is TRBV12-5; tentative D call: TRBD2 (5 bases). Germline assignment: CDR1 LGHNT and CDR2 FRNRAP. The CDR3 is made up of 16 amino acids. The germline V and J ends were trimmed by 4 bases and 0 bases, with 14 bases remaining between them. CDR3 coding DNA: TGTGCTAGTGGTTCTCCTTCGGAGGCTAGCACAGATACGCAGTATTTT. Its protein product is CASGSPSEASTDTQYF.

V gene TRBV6-6 combines with J gene TRBJ2-7, with D possibly TRBD2 on 5 matching bases. The CDR3 consists of 14 residues. With 7 bases removed from V and 2 bases from J, the gap between germline ends came to 15 bases. The germline V gene has CDR1 MNHNY and CDR2 SVGAGI (reference sequence). The CDR3 nucleotides read TGTGCCAGCAATCGGGAAAGCGGCACCTACGAGCAGTACTTC. It is translated as CASNRESGTYEQYF.

CDR3 in DNA: TGTGCCAGCAGTATGGACAGGGTAGACTACACCTTC. This translates into CASSMDRVDYTF. The chain couples TRBV6-5 to TRBJ1-2; 8 bases fit TRBD1. This CDR3 spans 12 amino acids. Germline CDR1 is MNHEY and CDR2 is SVGAGI. Losses at the gene ends were 5 bases for V and 10 bases for J; bases not matched to a gene: 6.

The J gene is TRBJ1-2, the V gene TRBV15, with 9 bases that match TRBD1. The germline gives CDR1 LNHNV, CDR2 YYDKDF (reference sequence). This CDR3 is 17 amino acids long. The junction had 9 bases not matched to a gene; V was cut back by 0 bases and J by 4 bases. The DNA of the CDR3 is TGTGCCACCAGCAGAGATTATACAGGGGGCGCGGGCTATGGCTACACCTTC. Encoded protein: CATSRDYTGGAGYGYTF.

In its sample, this clone was seen once. The genes are TRBV6-5 and TRBJ1-3; D is unresolved. The CDR3 has 14 residues. With 2 bases removed from V and 9 bases from J, the gap between germline ends came to 14 bases. In germline, CDR1 is MNHEY, CDR2 SVGAGI. The DNA of the CDR3 is TGTGCCAGCAGTTACGGCGGAGCCTCGGGCACCATATATTTT. Encoded protein: CASSYGGASGTIYF.

A few counts support this clone. Here the CDR3 reads CASSLWTGVYEQYF. The CDR3, as DNA: TGTGCCAGCAGTTTGTGGACTGGGGTCTACGAGCAGTACTTC. The V gene is TRBV6-6, the J gene TRBJ2-7, with D possibly matching TRBD2 (5 bases). This CDR3 comprises 14 residues. The V end lost 4 bases, the J end lost 3 bases, and 13 bases lay between the germline ends. CDR1 is MNHNY, CDR2 SVGAGI, per germline (reference sequence).

The rearrangement uses TRBV6-5 and TRBJ2-5; D not resolved. The J call may be faulty, since TRBJ2-7 better matches the DNA end. Germline CDR1 reads MNHEY; CDR2 reads SVGAGI. This CDR3 contains 11 residues. Here the CDR3 DNA reads TGTGCCAGCAGTTACTTGAACGAGCAGTACTTC. As protein: CASSYLNEQYF.

This sequence joins TRBV30 and TRBJ2-5; tentatively, D is TRBD2 (6 bases). The V gene's germline CDR1 is GTSNPN and CDR2 SVGIG (reference sequence). There are 13 residues in the CDR3. Trimming shortened V by 5 bases and J by 4 bases, and 14 bases separated the two germline ends. The CDR3 bases are TGTGCCTGGTCGGGAGCCGGGGGAGAGACCCAGTACTTC. This codes for CAWSGAGGETQYF.

The CDR3 coding sequence is TGTGCCAGCTCATCGGGTAGCTCCTACAATGAGCAGTTCTTC. Protein product: CASSSGSSYNEQFF. The chain is built from TRBV18 and TRBJ2-1; D gene uncertain. The V and J ends lost 5 bases and 0 bases respectively, with 8 bases between them. CDR1 and CDR2 (germline): KGHSH, LQKENI. The CDR3 is 14 amino acids.

The chain couples TRBV7-8 to TRBJ2-7; 9 nucleotides align to TRBD1. J gave up 3 bases and V 5 bases, and 8 bases lay outside the gene matches. This CDR3 has 15 residues. Per germline, CDR1 SGHVS and CDR2 FQNEAQ. The CDR3 nucleotides are TGTGCCAGCAGCCCTTGGACAGGGGTTGACTACGAGCAGTACTTC. Translated, it gives CASSPWTGVDYEQYF.

V usage is TRBV15 and J usage is TRBJ1-5; 7 bases line up with TRBD1. There are 15 residues in the CDR3. J lost 5 bases, V lost 0 bases, and 4 bases had no gene match. The V gene's germline CDR1 is LNHNV and CDR2 YYDKDF (reference sequence). The CDR3 spells CATSRDRGQHQPQHF. CDR3 coding DNA: TGTGCCACCAGCAGAGATAGGGGACAGCATCAGCCCCAGCATTTT. The whole variable domain, remainder taken from reference TRBV15 and TRBJ1-5, is DAMVIQNPRYQVTQFGKPVTLSCSQTLNHNVMYWYQQKSSQAPKLLFHYYDKDFNNEADTPDNFQSRRPNTSFCFLDIRSPGLGDTAMYLCATSRDRGQHQPQHFGDGTRLSIL.

The sample holds one count of this clone. The rearrangement links TRBV9 to TRBJ2-1, with TRBD2 matching 7 bases. V lost 0 bases, J lost 1 base, and 4 bases stayed unmatched. Germline loops: CDR1 SGDLS, CDR2 YYNGEE. The CDR3 length is 16 residues. This CDR3 is CASSVAPSGSYNEQFF. In DNA, the CDR3 is TGTGCCAGCAGCGTAGCCCCTAGCGGTTCCTACAATGAGCAGTTCTTC.

This clone was observed once. The chain links TRBV9 to TRBJ2-1; unclear D gene. CDR1 and CDR2 (germline): SGDLS, YYNGEE. CDR3 length: 12 amino acids. Deletions cut 0 bases from V and 5 bases from J, with 3 bases between. As DNA, the CDR3 is TGTGCCAGCAGCGTAGATAACAATGAGCAGTTCTTC. Its protein is CASSVDNNEQFF.

The chain combines TRBV7-2 with TRBJ1-3; D unresolved. The CDR3 sequence is 17 residues long. The germline V and J ends were trimmed by 1 base and 0 bases, with 13 bases remaining between them. Germline CDR1 is SGHTA and CDR2 is FQGNSA. For the CDR3, the DNA is TGTGCCAGCAGCTTAGGAGGTCAACTATTCTCTGGAAACACCATATATTTT. It codes for CASSLGGQLFSGNTIYF.

The chain recombines TRBV2 with TRBJ2-1; 13 nucleotides agree with TRBD2. Germline V lookup: CDR1 SNHLY, CDR2 FYNNEI. V trimming: 5 bases; J trimming: 9 bases; junction bases outside the gene matches: 10. This CDR3 region has 16 residues. The CDR3 is CASSWWPGLAGAEQFF. The CDR3, as DNA: TGTGCCAGCAGTTGGTGGCCCGGACTAGCGGGAGCTGAGCAGTTCTTC.

This chain connects TRBV13 to TRBJ2-1; 9 positions agree with TRBD2. The CDR3 runs to 18 residues. The V segment lost 2 bases and the J segment 0 bases; nucleotides outside the gene matches: 8. The germline CDR1 and CDR2 sequences are PRHDT and FYEKMQ (reference sequence). The CDR3 loop reads CASSLIAGDPISYNEQFF. In DNA form, the CDR3 reads TGTGCCAGCAGCTTAATAGCGGGAGACCCGATCTCCTACAATGAGCAGTTCTTC.

Regarding this clone: Other DNA sequences in the same sample also yield this CDR3. The chain links TRBV7-8 to TRBJ1-2; D uncertain. Germline CDR1 SGHVS, CDR2 FQNEAQ. The CDR3 consists of 14 residues. Trimming took 1 base from V and 0 from J, leaving 6 bases between them. The CDR3 nucleotides are TGTGCCAGCAGCTTAGAACAGTCTAACTATGGCTACACCTTC. Residues: CASSLEQSNYGYTF.

The chain links TRBV7-9 to TRBJ1-1; 11 nucleotides align to TRBD1. J gave up 6 bases and V 5 bases, and 2 bases lay outside the gene matches. In germline, CDR1 is SEHNR, CDR2 FQNEAQ (reference sequence). The CDR3 is 13 residues long. The CDR3 spells CASSPGQGAEAFF. CDR3 nucleotide sequence: TGTGCCAGCAGCCCGGGACAGGGGGCTGAAGCTTTCTTT.

This clone was seen a handful of times. The chain combines TRBV5-1 with TRBJ1-5, with 7 bases fitting TRBD1. Germline CDR1 reads SGHRS; CDR2 reads YFSETQ. The length of the CDR3 is 15 residues. V shed 0 bases, J shed 3 bases, and the junction held 3 bases outside the gene matches. The CDR3 nucleotides read TGCGCCAGCAGCTTGGAGGGGGCGAACAATCAGCCCCAGCATTTT. This encodes CASSLEGANNQPQHF.

This chain joins TRBV18 and TRBJ2-3, with D tentatively TRBD2 (7 bases). The V and J ends lost 3 bases and 3 bases respectively, with 19 bases between them. The germline V gene has CDR1 KGHSH and CDR2 LQKENI. CDR3 length: 17 residues. Here the CDR3 reads CASSPPGLAGATDTQYF. The CDR3 bases are TGTGCCAGCTCACCTCCGGGTTTGGCGGGGGCGACAGATACGCAGTATTTT.

This chain's CDR3 is CASSVGASGLYEQYF. Written as DNA, the CDR3 is TGTGCCAGCAGCGTAGGGGCTAGCGGTCTCTACGAGCAGTACTTC. The chain carries TRBV9 and TRBJ2-7; 7 bases map to TRBD2. Germline CDR1 is SGDLS and CDR2 is YYNGEE. J was trimmed by 3 bases and V by 0 bases; bases with no gene match: 6. The length of the CDR3 is 15 residues. Drawing the rest from reference TRBV9 and TRBJ2-7, the complete variable domain is DSGVTQTPKHLITATGQRVTLRCSPRSGDLSVYWYQQSLDQGLQFLIQYYNGEERAKGNILERFSAQQFPDLHSELNLSSLELGDSALYFCASSVGASGLYEQYFGPGTRLTVT.

The V gene is TRBV5-6, the J gene TRBJ2-7; 8 bases are a match to TRBD2. The CDR3 extends over 15 amino acids. CDR1 and CDR2 (germline): SGHDT, YYEEEE. With 5 bases clipped from V and 2 bases from J, the junction kept 9 bases outside the gene matches. The CDR3 is CASSFASGPTYEQYF. The CDR3 DNA is TGTGCCAGCAGTTTCGCTAGCGGGCCGACCTACGAGCAGTACTTC.

This clone was recorded only once. This chain links TRBV19 with TRBJ1-5; D is undetermined. Germline lookup yields CDR1 LNHDA and CDR2 SQIVND (reference sequence). This CDR3 region has 13 residues. The V and J ends lost 6 bases and 8 bases respectively, with 14 bases between them. The CDR3 DNA follows: TGTGCCAGTAGCCGGGTTCTCGTAGAGCCCCAGCATTTT. As protein: CASSRVLVEPQHF.

The J gene is TRBJ1-6, the V gene TRBV2, with D perhaps TRBD1 (5 bases). The CDR3 sequence is 15 residues long. Trimming left V 6 bases short and J 7 bases short, with 16 bases between. Germline lookup yields CDR1 SNHLY and CDR2 FYNNEI. CDR3 sequence: CASRTVRIDNSPLHF. The CDR3 nucleotides are TGTGCCAGCAGGACAGTGCGAATTGACAATTCACCCCTCCACTTT. Combining the CDR3 with reference TRBV2 and TRBJ1-6 gives the whole variable domain EPEVTQTPSHQVTQMGQEVILRCVPISNHLYFYWYRQILGQKVEFLVSFYNNEISEKSEIFDDQFSVERPDGSNFTLKIRSTKLEDSAMYFCASRTVRIDNSPLHFGNGTRLTVT.

This clone was seen once. V is TRBV5-1 and J is TRBJ1-2; D gene uncertain. CDR3 size: 14 residues. Germline lookup yields CDR1 SGHRS and CDR2 YFSETQ. V lost 4 bases, J lost 1 base, and 11 bases lay in between. CDR3 coding DNA: TGCGCCAGCAGCGGTATACAGAGTAACTATGGCTACACCTTC. Its translation is CASSGIQSNYGYTF. Drawing the rest from reference TRBV5-1 and TRBJ1-2, the complete variable domain is KAGVTQTPRYLIKTRGQQVTLSCSPISGHRSVSWYQQTPGQGLQFLFEYFSETQRNKGNFPGRFSGRQFSNSRSEMNVSTLELGDSALYLCASSGIQSNYGYTFGSGTRLTVV.

The chain is built from TRBV7-2 and TRBJ1-4; no definite D call. The CDR3 runs to 12 residues. Germline V CDR1 and CDR2: SGHTA, FQGNSA. The V end was cut by 4 bases, the J end by 11 bases, with 11 bases between. CDR3 DNA: TGTGCCAGCAGCTCATTCGCGGGGAAACTGTTTTTT. It is translated as CASSSFAGKLFF.

V usage is TRBV19 and J usage is TRBJ1-1, with 9 bases matching TRBD1. This CDR3 has 14 amino acids. Trimming took 7 bases from V and 5 from J; bases not matched to a gene: 8. Germline-derived CDR1 and CDR2 are LNHDA and SQIVND (reference sequence). In nucleotides, the CDR3 is TGTGCCAGTAAAGCGGGACAGGGAGGAACTGAAGCTTTCTTT. It encodes CASKAGQGGTEAFF.

The CDR3 region is CASSLVEGSGNTIYF. The DNA for the CDR3 is TGTGCCAGCAGCTTAGTTGAGGGCTCTGGAAACACCATATATTTT. The chain carries TRBV7-9 and TRBJ1-3; D gene unclear. V was trimmed by 1 base and J by 0 bases, leaving 7 bases between them. The germline V gene has CDR1 SEHNR and CDR2 FQNEAQ (reference sequence). The CDR3 loop spans 15 amino acids.

The rearrangement uses TRBV15 and TRBJ1-5; no definite D call. The germline V gene encodes CDR1 LNHNV and CDR2 YYDKDF (reference sequence). This CDR3 region has 13 residues. V was clipped by 4 bases and J by 2 bases, with 6 bases between them. The CDR3 reads CATSTSGNQPQHF. The CDR3 DNA reads as TGTGCCACCAGCACATCGGGCAATCAGCCCCAGCATTTT.

V and J are TRBV11-3 and TRBJ2-7; TRBD1 is a possible D gene (7 bases). The V end was cut by 4 bases, the J end by 1 base, with 11 bases between. This CDR3 has 14 amino acids. Germline lookup yields CDR1 SGHNT and CDR2 YENEEA. This CDR3 reads CASSSRGESYEQYF. CDR3 nucleotide sequence: TGTGCCAGCAGCTCCAGGGGGGAATCCTACGAGCAGTACTTC.

J is TRBJ1-2 and V is TRBV29-1, with D uncertain. Trimming took off 6 bases at V and 6 bases at J, with 11 bases between the two ends. Germline lookup yields CDR1 SQVTM and CDR2 ANQGSEA. The CDR3 loop spans 11 amino acids. CDR3 sequence reads: CSVAALDGYTF. CDR3 DNA sequence: TGCAGCGTCGCGGCGTTAGATGGCTACACCTTC.